The clone carrying this T cell receptor (beta chain) has just a few counts. The antigen remains undetermined. The germline CDR1 and CDR2 sequences are SNHLY and FYNNEI. This CDR3 region has 17 residues. V was clipped by 5 bases and J by 3 bases; unmatched bases: 12. These data originate in a study of response to subunit inactivated influenza vaccine. Study results and limitations: A suggestion made by the authors is that each seasonal influenza vaccination recruits few new T cells.

One entry per CDR3 protein results from TCRdb running MiXCR on the RT-PCR reads. Altogether about 570,000 distinct CDR3 sequences are present, approximately 10% being singletons, with the ten largest covering 8% to 13%. The same sample was also studied in work on T cells expressing NK-cell markers. This second study says: With UMIs, 5'RACE template switching was used to make TCR beta cDNA. Sorting was limited to alpha-beta TCR-expressing T cells with an anti-gamma-delta TCR antibody in several experiments. Dominant NKG2C+ clonotypes made up roughly 1.0-8% of CD8+ T cells in a handful of donors. For a handful of donors, these clonotypes were likewise the leading ones in the CD3+CD56-NKG2C+ fraction.

The chain has TRBV2 and TRBJ1-4; 7 positions agree with TRBD1. The sequence derives from a man aged 50 to 59 who received an inactivated influenza vaccine. The starting material was PBMCs from blood, obtained on the day of vaccination. This CDR3 is CASSWTGKRGANEKLFF. In nucleotides, the CDR3 is TGTGCCAGCAGTTGGACAGGCAAAAGAGGAGCTAATGAAAAACTGTTTTTT.